This note documents a single TCR beta chain sequence. The junction departs from the called germline gene at one end, perhaps through a read error. The sample is drawn from a study of blood T cells in healthy people across ages. A second about 7 to 12 cycle PCR used barcoded and J-beta primers. One entry per CDR3 protein, called by TCRdb with MiXCR from the 5' RACE reads. The table lists about 560,000 distinct CDR3 sequences, about 29% of them singletons, with approximately 3.6% in the top ten. The same sample was also studied in work on T cells of mothers and their children. Per that study: Samples were provided by three healthy Caucasian mothers and their six children. Related and unrelated pairs show TCR recombination output that thymic selection shapes similarly.

The specimen sequenced was blood. This clonotype originated in a boy aged 2-15 years in good health.

The CDR3 coding sequence is TGCGCCAGCAGCACTAGGGGGGACGACCTTTTC. Its protein is CASSTRGDDLF. The J gene is TRBJ2-5, the V gene TRBV5-1; D is tentatively TRBD1 or TRBD2 (6 bases each). Germline lookup yields CDR1 SGHRS and CDR2 YFSETQ. This CDR3 region has 11 residues.